The subject of this entry is one T cell receptor (beta chain). Other nucleotide sequences from this sample produce the same CDR3. These data originate in a study of T cell responses to AZD1222 COVID-19 vaccine. The data were produced by immunoSEQ multiplex PCR, yet TCRdb's version contains in-frame clones alone and is incomplete. The data show about 140,000 clones, with 80% to 95% seen just once and over 1.5% held by the top ten. This sample comprised peripheral blood, obtained on day 0 of AZD1222 vaccination. The sequence was obtained from an adult in good health.

The DNA of the CDR3 is TGCGCCAGCAGCCCCGGGACAGCAAATCAGCCCCAGCATTTT. It yields the protein CASSPGTANQPQHF. The rearrangement links TRBV5-1 to TRBJ1-5, with 7 positions matching TRBD1. This CDR3 is 14 amino acids long. V shed 4 bases, J shed 4 bases, and the junction held 5 bases outside the gene matches. From germline, CDR1 is SGHRS and CDR2 YFSETQ.